Each of the 3 T cell receptor beta chains below was sequenced from the same sample in a study of OX40 agonist ivuxolimab in advanced cancers. TCRdb's copy holds only in-frame clones and misses some; the assay was immunoSEQ multiplex PCR. Of 46,000 or so clones in the sample, 75% to 80% are singletons; the top ten hold about 3%. Sequencing used CD4+ or CD8+ T cells sorted from blood, obtained in a trial of the OX40 agonist ivuxolimab. All receptors come from an adult with an advanced solid tumor such as melanoma, head and neck, liver or kidney cancer.

The V and J genes are TRBV2 and TRBJ2-3; TRBD1 aligns across 7 bases. The CDR3 totals 16 residues. Germline CDR1 reads SNHLY; CDR2 reads FYNNEI. The junction had 13 bases not matched to a gene; V was cut back by 7 bases and J by 3 bases. CDR3: CASKSGTATGTDTQYF. DNA for the CDR3: TGTGCCAGCAAGTCAGGGACAGCCACTGGGACAGATACGCAGTATTTT.

This clone was found a few times. The chain combines TRBV28 with TRBJ1-2, with D perhaps matching TRBD1 (5 bases). V lost 5 bases and J lost 2, with 9 bases in between. Germline V gene data show CDR1 as MDHEN and CDR2 as SYDVKM. This CDR3 contains 13 residues. The CDR3 coding sequence is TGTGCCAGCAGTAAAGGGACCAACTATGGCTACACCTTC. Translating gives CASSKGTNYGYTF.

The genes are TRBV5-4 and TRBJ2-7; 11 nucleotides align to TRBD1. The germline V gene encodes CDR1 SGHNT and CDR2 YYREEE (reference sequence). The CDR3 is made up of 16 amino acids. Trimming cost V 4 bases and J 6 bases; bases outside gene matches: 12. In DNA, the CDR3 is TGTGCCAGCAGCCCCGGAGGACAGGGGGCGAGATTCGAGCAGTACTTC. Translated: CASSPGGQGARFEQYF.